What follows is one TCR beta chain and its context. The data are from a study of shared clonotypes between healthy human individuals. The CDR3 extends over 12 amino acids. V shed 7 bases and J shed 0 bases, with 7 bases lying between them. The germline V gene encodes CDR1 SQVTM and CDR2 ANQGSEA. Sequencing was performed with immunoSEQ multiplex PCR; in TCRdb, only in-frame clones are kept and a portion is missing. The sample contains 2 million to 2.5 million clones, over 85% of which appear only once. Sequenced sample: naive CD4+ T cells from PBMCs. As to subset: CD45RA+ positively selected. This sequence originates from a young man in good health. Some clones in this sample may be carry-over from other donors' samples. The chain employs TRBV29-1 and TRBJ1-3; D is undetermined. This CDR3 reads CSGSNSGNTIYF. CDR3 bases: TGCAGCGGTTCAAACTCTGGAAACACCATATATTTT.